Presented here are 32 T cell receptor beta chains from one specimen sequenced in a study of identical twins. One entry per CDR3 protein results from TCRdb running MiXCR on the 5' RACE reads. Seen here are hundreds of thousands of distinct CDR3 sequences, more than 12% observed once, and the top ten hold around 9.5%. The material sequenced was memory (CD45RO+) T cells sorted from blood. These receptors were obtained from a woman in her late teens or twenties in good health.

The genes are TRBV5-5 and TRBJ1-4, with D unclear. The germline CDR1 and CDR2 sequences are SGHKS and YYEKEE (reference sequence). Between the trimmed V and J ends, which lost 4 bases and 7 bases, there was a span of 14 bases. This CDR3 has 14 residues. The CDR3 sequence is CASSPVQGIEKLFF. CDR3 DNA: TGTGCCAGCAGCCCCGTTCAAGGGATTGAAAAACTGTTTTTT.

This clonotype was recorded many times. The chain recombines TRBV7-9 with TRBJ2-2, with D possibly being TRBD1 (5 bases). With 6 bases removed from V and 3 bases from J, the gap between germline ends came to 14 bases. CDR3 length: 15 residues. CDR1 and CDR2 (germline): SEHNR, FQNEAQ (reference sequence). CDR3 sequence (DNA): TGTGCCAGCAGTTCCTTACAGGCCTACACCGGGGAGCTGTTTTTT. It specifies CASSSLQAYTGELFF.

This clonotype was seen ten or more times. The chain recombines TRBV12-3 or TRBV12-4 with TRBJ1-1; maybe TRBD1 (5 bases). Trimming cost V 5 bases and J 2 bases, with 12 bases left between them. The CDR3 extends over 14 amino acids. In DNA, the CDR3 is TGTGCCAGCAGTGATGGGACTCCTAACACTGAAGCTTTCTTT. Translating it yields CASSDGTPNTEAFF.

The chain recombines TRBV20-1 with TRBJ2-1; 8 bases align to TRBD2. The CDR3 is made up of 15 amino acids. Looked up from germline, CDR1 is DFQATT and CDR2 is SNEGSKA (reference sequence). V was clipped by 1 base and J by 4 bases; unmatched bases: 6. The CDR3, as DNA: TGCAGTGCTAGAGCACGGCGCGGGAGGTACAATGAGCAGTTCTTC. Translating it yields CSARARRGRYNEQFF.

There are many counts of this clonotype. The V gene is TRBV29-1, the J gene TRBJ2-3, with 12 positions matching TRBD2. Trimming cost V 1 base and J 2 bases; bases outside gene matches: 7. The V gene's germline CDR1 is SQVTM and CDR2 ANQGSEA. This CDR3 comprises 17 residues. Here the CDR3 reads CSVEGLAGGSFTDTQYF. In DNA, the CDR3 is TGCAGCGTTGAAGGTCTAGCGGGGGGGTCGTTCACAGATACGCAGTATTTT.

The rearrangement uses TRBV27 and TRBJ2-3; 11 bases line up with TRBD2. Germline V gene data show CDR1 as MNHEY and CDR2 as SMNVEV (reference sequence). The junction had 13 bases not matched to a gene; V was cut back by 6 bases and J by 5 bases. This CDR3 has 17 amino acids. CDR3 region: CASRPGLAAPQGDTQYF. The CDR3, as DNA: TGTGCCAGCAGGCCGGGACTAGCGGCCCCCCAGGGAGATACGCAGTATTTT.

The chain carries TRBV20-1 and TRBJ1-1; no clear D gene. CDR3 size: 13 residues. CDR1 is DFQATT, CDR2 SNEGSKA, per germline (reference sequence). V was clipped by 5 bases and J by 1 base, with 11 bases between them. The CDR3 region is CSARAPGNTEAFF. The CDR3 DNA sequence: TGCAGTGCTCGAGCCCCGGGGAACACTGAAGCTTTCTTT.

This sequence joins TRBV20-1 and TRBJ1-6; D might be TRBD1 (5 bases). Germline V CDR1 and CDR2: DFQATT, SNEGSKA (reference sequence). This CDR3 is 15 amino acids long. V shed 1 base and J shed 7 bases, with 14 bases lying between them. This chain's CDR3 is CSARVLGLNNSPLHF. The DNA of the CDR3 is TGCAGTGCTAGAGTTTTGGGGCTCAACAATTCACCCCTCCACTTT.

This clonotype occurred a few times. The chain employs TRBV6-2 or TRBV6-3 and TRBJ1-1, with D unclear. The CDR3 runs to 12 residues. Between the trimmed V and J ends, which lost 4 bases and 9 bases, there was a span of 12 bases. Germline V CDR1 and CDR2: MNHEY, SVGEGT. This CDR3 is CASSWATGKAFF. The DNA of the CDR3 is TGTGCCAGCAGTTGGGCCACGGGGAAAGCTTTCTTT.

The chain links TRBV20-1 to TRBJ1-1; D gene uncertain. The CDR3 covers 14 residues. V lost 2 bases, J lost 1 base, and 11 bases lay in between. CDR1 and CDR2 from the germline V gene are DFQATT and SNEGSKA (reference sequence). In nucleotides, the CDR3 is TGCAGTGCTAGAAGGGCCACTCAGAACACTGAAGCTTTCTTT. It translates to CSARRATQNTEAFF.

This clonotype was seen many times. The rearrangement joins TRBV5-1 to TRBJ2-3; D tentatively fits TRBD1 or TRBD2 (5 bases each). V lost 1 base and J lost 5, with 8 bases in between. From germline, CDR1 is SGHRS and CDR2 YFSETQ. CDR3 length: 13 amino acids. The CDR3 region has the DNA TGCGCCAGCAGCTTGCAGAGGGGAGATACGCAGTATTTT. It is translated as CASSLQRGDTQYF.

CDR3 sequence: CASSRSGTAPHQPQHF. CDR3 bases: TGTGCCAGCAGTCGTTCCGGGACAGCCCCTCATCAGCCCCAGCATTTT. The chain is built from TRBV6-1 and TRBJ1-5; 7 positions agree with TRBD1. Germline values: CDR1 MNHNS, CDR2 SASEGT. Trimming removed 5 bases from V and 5 bases from J; junction bases left unmatched: 12. The CDR3 contains 16 residues.

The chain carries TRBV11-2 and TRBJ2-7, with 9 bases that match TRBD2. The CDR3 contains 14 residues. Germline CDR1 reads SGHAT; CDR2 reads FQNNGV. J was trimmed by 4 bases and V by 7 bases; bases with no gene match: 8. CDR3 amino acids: CASKISGGEYEQYF. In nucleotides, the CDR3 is TGTGCCAGCAAAATTAGCGGGGGCGAGTACGAGCAGTACTTC. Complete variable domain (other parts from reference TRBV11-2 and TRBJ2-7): EAGVAQSPRYKIIEKRQSVAFWCNPISGHATLYWYQQILGQGPKLLIQFQNNGVVDDSQLPKDRFSAERLKGVDSTLKIQPAKLEDSAVYLCASKISGGEYEQYFGPGTRLTVT.

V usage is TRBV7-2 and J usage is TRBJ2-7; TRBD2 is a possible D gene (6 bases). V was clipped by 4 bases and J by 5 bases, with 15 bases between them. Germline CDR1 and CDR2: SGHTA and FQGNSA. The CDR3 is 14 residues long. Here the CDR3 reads CASSWTSAGNEQYF. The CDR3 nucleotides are TGTGCCAGCAGCTGGACATCGGCGGGGAACGAGCAGTACTTC.

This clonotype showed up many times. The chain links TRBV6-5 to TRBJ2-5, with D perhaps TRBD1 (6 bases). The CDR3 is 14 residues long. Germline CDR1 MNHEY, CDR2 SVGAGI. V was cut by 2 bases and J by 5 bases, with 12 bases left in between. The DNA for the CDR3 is TGTGCCAGCAGTTACAGGACCAGGGGCGAGACCCAGTACTTC. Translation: CASSYRTRGETQYF.

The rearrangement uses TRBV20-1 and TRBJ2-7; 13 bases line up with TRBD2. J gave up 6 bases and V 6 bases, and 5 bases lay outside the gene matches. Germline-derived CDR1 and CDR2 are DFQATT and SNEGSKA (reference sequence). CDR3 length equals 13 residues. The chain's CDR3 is CSAVRLAGGEQYF. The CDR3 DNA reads TGCAGTGCCGTCCGACTAGCGGGAGGCGAGCAGTACTTC.

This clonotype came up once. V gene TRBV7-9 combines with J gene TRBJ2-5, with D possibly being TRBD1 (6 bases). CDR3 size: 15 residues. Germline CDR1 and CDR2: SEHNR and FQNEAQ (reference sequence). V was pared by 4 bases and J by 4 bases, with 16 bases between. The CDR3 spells CASSSYRVRTETQYF. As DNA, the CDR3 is TGTGCCAGCAGCTCGTACAGGGTTCGGACAGAGACCCAGTACTTC. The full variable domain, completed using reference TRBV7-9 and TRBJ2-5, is DTGVSQNPRHKITKRGQNVTFRCDPISEHNRLYWYRQTLGQGPEFLTYFQNEAQLEKSRLLSDRFSAERPKGSFSTLEIQRTEQGDSAMYLCASSSYRVRTETQYFGPGTRLLVL.

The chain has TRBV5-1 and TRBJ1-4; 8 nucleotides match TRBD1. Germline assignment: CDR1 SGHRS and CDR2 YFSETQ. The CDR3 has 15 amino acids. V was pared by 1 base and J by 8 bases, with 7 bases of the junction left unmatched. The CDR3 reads CASSLIAGGEEKLFF. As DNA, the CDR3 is TGCGCCAGCAGCTTGATAGCAGGGGGCGAAGAAAAACTGTTTTTT.

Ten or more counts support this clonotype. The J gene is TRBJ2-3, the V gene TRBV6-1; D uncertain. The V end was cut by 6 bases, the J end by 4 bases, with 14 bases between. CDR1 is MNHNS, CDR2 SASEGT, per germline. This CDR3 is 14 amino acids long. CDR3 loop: CASRGFHPADTQYF. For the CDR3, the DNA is TGTGCCAGCAGAGGATTCCACCCCGCAGATACGCAGTATTTT.

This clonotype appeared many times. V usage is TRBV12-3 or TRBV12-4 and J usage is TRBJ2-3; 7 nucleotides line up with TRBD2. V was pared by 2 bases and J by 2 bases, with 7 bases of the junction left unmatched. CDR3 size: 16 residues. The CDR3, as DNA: TGTGCCAGCAGTTTAAACAGCGGGGCCTCCACAGATACGCAGTATTTT. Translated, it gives CASSLNSGASTDTQYF.

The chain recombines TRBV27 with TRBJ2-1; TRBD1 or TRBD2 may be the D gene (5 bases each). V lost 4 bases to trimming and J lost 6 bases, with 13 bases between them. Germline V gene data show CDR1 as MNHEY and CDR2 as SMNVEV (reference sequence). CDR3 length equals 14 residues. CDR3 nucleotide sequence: TGTGCCAGCAGTTCCCCCGGGGCAGTCAATGAGCAGTTCTTC. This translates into CASSSPGAVNEQFF.

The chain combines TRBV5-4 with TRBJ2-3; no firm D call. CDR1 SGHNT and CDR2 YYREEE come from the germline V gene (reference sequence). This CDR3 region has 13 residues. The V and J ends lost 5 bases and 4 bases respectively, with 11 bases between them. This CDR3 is CASSPARADTQYF. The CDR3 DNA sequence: TGTGCCAGCAGTCCAGCTAGGGCAGATACGCAGTATTTT.

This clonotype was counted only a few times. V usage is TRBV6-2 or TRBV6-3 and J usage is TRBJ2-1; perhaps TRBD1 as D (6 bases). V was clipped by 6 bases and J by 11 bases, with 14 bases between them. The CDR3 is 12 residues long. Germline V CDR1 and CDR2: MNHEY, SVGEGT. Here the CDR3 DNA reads TGTGCCAGCAGCTGGGACAACCAAAAGCAGTTCTTC. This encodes CASSWDNQKQFF.

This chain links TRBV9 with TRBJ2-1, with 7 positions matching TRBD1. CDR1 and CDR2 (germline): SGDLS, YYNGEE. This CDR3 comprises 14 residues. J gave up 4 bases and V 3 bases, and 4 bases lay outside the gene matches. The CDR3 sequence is CASSGRQGYNEQFF. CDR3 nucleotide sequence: TGTGCCAGCAGCGGAAGACAGGGATACAATGAGCAGTTCTTC.

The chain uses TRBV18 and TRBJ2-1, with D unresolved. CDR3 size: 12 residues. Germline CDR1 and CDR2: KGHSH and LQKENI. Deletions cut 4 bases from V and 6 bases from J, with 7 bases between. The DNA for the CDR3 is TGTGCCAGCTCACATGAGAGCAATGAGCAGTTCTTC. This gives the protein CASSHESNEQFF.

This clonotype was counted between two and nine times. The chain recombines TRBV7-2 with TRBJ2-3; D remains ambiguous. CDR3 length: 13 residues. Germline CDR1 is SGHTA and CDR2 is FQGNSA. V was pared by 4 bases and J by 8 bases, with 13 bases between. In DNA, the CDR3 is TGTGCCAGCAGCTCGAAGCTAGAAGCTACGCAGTATTTT. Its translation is CASSSKLEATQYF.

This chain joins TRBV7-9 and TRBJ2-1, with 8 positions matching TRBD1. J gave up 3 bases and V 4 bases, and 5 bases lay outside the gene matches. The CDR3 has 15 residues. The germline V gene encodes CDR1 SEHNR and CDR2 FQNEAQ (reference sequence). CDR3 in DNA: TGTGCCAGCAGCTCGGGACAGGTAGGCTACAATGAGCAGTTCTTC. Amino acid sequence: CASSSGQVGYNEQFF.

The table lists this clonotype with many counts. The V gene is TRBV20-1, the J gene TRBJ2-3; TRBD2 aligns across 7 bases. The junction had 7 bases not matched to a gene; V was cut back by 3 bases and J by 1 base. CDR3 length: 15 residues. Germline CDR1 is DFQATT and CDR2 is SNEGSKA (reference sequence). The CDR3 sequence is CSASGFAGGTDTQYF. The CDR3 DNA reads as TGCAGTGCTAGCGGTTTTGCGGGGGGCACAGATACGCAGTATTTT.

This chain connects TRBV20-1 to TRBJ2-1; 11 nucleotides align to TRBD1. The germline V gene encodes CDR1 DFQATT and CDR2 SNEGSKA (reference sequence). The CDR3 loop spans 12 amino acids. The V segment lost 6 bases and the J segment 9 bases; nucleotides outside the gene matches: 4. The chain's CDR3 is CSARTGGFEQFF. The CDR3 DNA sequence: TGCAGTGCCAGGACAGGGGGCTTTGAGCAGTTCTTC.

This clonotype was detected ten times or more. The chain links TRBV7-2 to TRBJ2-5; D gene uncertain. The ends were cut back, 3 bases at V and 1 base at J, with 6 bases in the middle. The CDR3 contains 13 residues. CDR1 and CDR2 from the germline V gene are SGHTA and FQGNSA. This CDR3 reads CASSFQFQETQYF. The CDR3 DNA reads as TGTGCCAGCAGCTTTCAGTTCCAAGAGACCCAGTACTTC. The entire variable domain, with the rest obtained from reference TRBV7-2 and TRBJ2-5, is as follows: GAGVSQSPSNKVTEKGKDVELRCDPISGHTALYWYRQSLGQGLEFLIYFQGNSAPDKSGLPSDRFSAERTGGSVSTLTIQRTQQEDSAVYLCASSFQFQETQYFGPGTRLLVL.

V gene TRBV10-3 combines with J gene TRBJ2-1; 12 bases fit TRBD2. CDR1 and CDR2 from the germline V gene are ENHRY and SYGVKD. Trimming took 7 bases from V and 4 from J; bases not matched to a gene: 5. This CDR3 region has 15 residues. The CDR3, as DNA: TGTGCCATCAAGCCCCTAGCGGGGGGGTACAATGAGCAGTTCTTC. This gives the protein CAIKPLAGGYNEQFF.

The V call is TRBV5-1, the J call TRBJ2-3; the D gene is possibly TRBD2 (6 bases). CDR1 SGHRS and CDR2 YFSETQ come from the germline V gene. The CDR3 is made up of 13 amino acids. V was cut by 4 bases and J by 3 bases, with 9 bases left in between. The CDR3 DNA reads TGCGCCAGCAGCGGACTACCAACAGATACGCAGTATTTT. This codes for CASSGLPTDTQYF.